This T cell receptor (beta chain) was captured in a study of naive and memory T cell subsets. Study results and limitations: TCR counts from RNA may reflect activation-linked expression changes.

In regard to this clonotype: Its antigen is not identified.

CMV status came from CD4+ IFNgamma after overnight CMV lysate stimulation. Four subsets defined by CD45RA and CD27 were sorted after CD3, CD4, CD8 and live/dead staining. The ends lost 2 bases at V and 9 bases at J; junction bases unmatched: 6. Per germline, CDR1 KGHSH and CDR2 LQKENI. The CDR3 covers 14 residues. Both TRBC1 and TRBC2 were covered by a beta constant-region primer of two equimolar oligonucleotides. Four rounds of PCR amplified the ligated cDNA using nested alpha and beta constant-region primers plus SP2. TCRdb processed the UMI-ligation and nested PCR reads anew with MiXCR; each CDR3 protein has one entry. Of 95,000 to 150,000 distinct CDR3 sequences in the sample, over 30% were seen once.

Specimen: central memory CD4+ T cells from blood. The chain uses TRBV18 and TRBJ2-1; 8 bases map to TRBD1. The clonotype comes from a human donor in good health. CDR3 residues: CASSPRQGKGEQFF. CDR3 DNA sequence: TGTGCCAGCTCACCAAGACAGGGGAAGGGTGAGCAGTTCTTC.